The present T cell receptor beta chain was sequenced within a study of read filtering for tumor transcriptome and immune sequencing. From 300 to 400 ng of RNA, a library with molecular barcoded alpha/delta and beta/gamma adaptors was made. TCRdb processed the reads anew with MiXCR; each CDR3 protein has one entry. The sample includes about 57,000 distinct CDR3 sequences, roughly 20% of them seen just once. This clonotype was seen many times. The CDR3 loop spans 15 amino acids. Germline values: CDR1 LGHDT, CDR2 YNNKEL (reference sequence). The ends were cut back, 1 base at V and 4 bases at J, with 13 bases in the middle.

The sequenced sample was a population of CD138-negative cells sorted from bone marrow. This sequence originates from a donor over 35 with multiple myeloma. The V gene is TRBV3-1, the J gene TRBJ1-1; the D is unclear. The DNA for the CDR3 is TGTGCCAGCAGCCAAGCCCCTGGAGGTGGCACTGAAGCTTTCTTT. This gives the protein CASSQAPGGGTEAFF. Full variable domain (outside the CDR3, taken from reference TRBV3-1 and TRBJ1-1): DTAVSQTPKYLVTQMGNDKSIKCEQNLGHDTMYWYKQDSKKFLKIMFSYNNKELIINETVPNRFSPKSPDKAHLNLHINSLELGDSAVYFCASSQAPGGGTEAFFGQGTRLTVV.